This T cell receptor (beta chain) was identified in a study of post-analysis software for immune sequencing data. This clonotype was found a few times. Its antigen is unidentified. Study-wide findings and caveats: With F measure, samples from one preparation batch clustered together strongly. Those with multiple sclerosis, the patient group, showed significantly lower normalized Chao1 diversity than controls.

Unique molecular identifiers were built into the TCR beta cDNA libraries. Once roughly 0.85 to 11 million T cells were used, roughly 0.5 million cDNA molecules resulted. TCRdb analysed the PCR reads with MiXCR anew, one entry per CDR3 protein. Of about 620,000 distinct CDR3 sequences listed, about 44% are singletons. This TCR was sampled from a girl between 5 and 17 years old with multiple sclerosis. Sequencing input: blood.

The CDR3 bases are TGTGCTAGTGGTATTCCGGGACAGGGACCCGGCTACTATGGCTACACCTTC. Translation: CASGIPGQGPGYYGYTF. This chain connects TRBV12-5 to TRBJ1-2; 9 bases match TRBD1. Germline-derived CDR1 and CDR2 are LGHNT and FRNRAP. This CDR3 is 17 amino acids long. Trimming at V came to 5 bases and at J to 3 bases, leaving 13 bases not matched to a gene.